The entry that follows covers one T cell receptor beta chain sequence. What it binds is not known. Diagnosis used clinical symptoms, serum thyroxine, TRAb, thyroid ultrasound and orbital computed tomography. Germline CDR1 SGHTA, CDR2 FQGTGA. This CDR3 region has 16 residues. V was clipped by 2 bases and J by 3 bases; unmatched bases: 5. This sample is drawn from a study of Graves' ophthalmopathy and Graves' hyperthyroidism. Whole-study findings and limits: Clonotypes were expanded in thyroid at above 0.001 frequency, and most also appeared in blood. Ophthalmopathy progression was predicted by the model at 70.59% sensitivity and under 75% specificity.

Scientists amplified the TCR beta CDR3 regions from RNA transcripts. First-round RT-PCR employed HTBI primers, with a second-round multiplex PCR after it. TCRdb re-derived calls from the multiplex PCR reads in MiXCR, one entry per CDR3 protein. The data show about 50,000 distinct CDR3 sequences, approximately 45% seen once. The clonotype originates from an adult woman with Graves' ophthalmopathy. The sequencing sample was made of peripheral blood. V is TRBV7-3 and J is TRBJ2-7; TRBD2 matches 12 bases. The CDR3 DNA reads as TGTGCCAGCAGCTTAGCCCTAGCGGGAGGGCACTACGAGCAGTACTTC. Amino acid sequence: CASSLALAGGHYEQYF.